This entry describes one T cell receptor (beta chain). Its antigen is still unknown. The sample belongs to a study of human T cells and chemical hapten exposure. Points from the study as a whole: In comparison with controls, expanded TCRs gave rise to a significantly larger number of large CDR3 similarity clusters.

Trimming pared 2 bases from V and 3 bases from J, leaving 17 bases between. Looked up from germline, CDR1 is SGHKS and CDR2 is YYEKEE (reference sequence). The CDR3 spans 16 residues. TCRdb re-analysed the RACE reads in MiXCR, keeping a single row per CDR3 protein. The profile covers about 120,000 distinct CDR3 sequences, with approximately 15% appearing a single time and 0.92% taken by the ten largest. Time point described: patch test 1, 2 weeks after DPC sensitization. Sample treatment: therapeutic diphenylcyclopropenone sensitization with weekly scalp DPC. Blood draws came first, before each patch test. Donation of samples came from alopecia patients who were 18 to 70 years old and suitable for DPC.

The chain has TRBV5-5 and TRBJ1-1, with a weak D call TRBD1 (6 bases). The starting material was whole blood, obtained in connection with sensitization to the hapten diphenylcyclopropenone (DPC). The source of this sequence is a young man with alopecia areata. Some clones in this sample may be carry-over from other donors' samples. The DNA for the CDR3 is TGTGCCAGCAGCTTTGACGAACGTACAGGGTACACTGAAGCTTTCTTT. Protein sequence: CASSFDERTGYTEAFF.